This T cell receptor (beta chain) was captured in a study of beta chain features in type 1 diabetes. Reverse transcription of all isolated RNA meant that expressed TCRB transcripts were sequenced. The protocol was immunoSEQ multiplex PCR, while the TCRdb copy is restricted to in-frame clones and leaves out a portion. The sample lists under 250,000 clones; approximately 14% were seen once. The CDR3 runs 17 residues. Germline V CDR1 and CDR2: LNHDA, SQIVND (reference sequence). V trimming: 5 bases; J trimming: 3 bases; junction bases outside the gene matches: 11. Study-wide points: Whether TCRB rearrangement is influenced by HLA type was left unresolved in this analysis. A PCR bias possibly favoring shorter templates would apply equally to patients and controls.

Stem cell-like memory, regulatory, central memory and naive CD4+ cells were sorted via CD45RO/CCR7/CD25/CD127/CD95/CD27. As concerns this clone: The target antigen is unknown.

The receptor comes from a woman aged 40 to 55 in good health. The chain carries TRBV19 and TRBJ2-1, with 9 bases matching TRBD1. The sequenced sample was naive CD4+ T cells from blood. The CDR3 sequence is CASSPGTGNSLYNEQFF. The CDR3 DNA reads TGTGCCAGTAGTCCCGGGACAGGGAACTCCCTCTACAATGAGCAGTTCTTC.